The clone carrying this T cell receptor beta chain has a single count. This sample was taken from a study of T-cell reconstitution after alpha-beta-depleted transplantation in children. Per germline, CDR1 SEHNR and CDR2 FQNEAQ (reference sequence). V was clipped by 4 bases and J by 0 bases, with 17 bases between them. CDR3 length: 17 amino acids. The TCRbeta library incorporated unique molecular identifiers. TCRdb itself ran the PCR reads through MiXCR, one entry per CDR3 protein. The sample holds 450,000 to 600,000 distinct CDR3 sequences, over 25% seen once. This TCR was sampled from a human donor who donated a stem cell graft to a child with aplastic anemia. The gene calls are TRBV7-9 and TRBJ2-3, with D possibly being TRBD2 (6 bases). The source material was PBMCs from the stem cell graft donor, sampled from the stem cell graft. The CDR3 spells CASSSRGSGRSTDTQYF. The CDR3 DNA reads TGTGCCAGCAGCTCAAGAGGGTCGGGGAGGAGCACAGATACGCAGTATTTT.